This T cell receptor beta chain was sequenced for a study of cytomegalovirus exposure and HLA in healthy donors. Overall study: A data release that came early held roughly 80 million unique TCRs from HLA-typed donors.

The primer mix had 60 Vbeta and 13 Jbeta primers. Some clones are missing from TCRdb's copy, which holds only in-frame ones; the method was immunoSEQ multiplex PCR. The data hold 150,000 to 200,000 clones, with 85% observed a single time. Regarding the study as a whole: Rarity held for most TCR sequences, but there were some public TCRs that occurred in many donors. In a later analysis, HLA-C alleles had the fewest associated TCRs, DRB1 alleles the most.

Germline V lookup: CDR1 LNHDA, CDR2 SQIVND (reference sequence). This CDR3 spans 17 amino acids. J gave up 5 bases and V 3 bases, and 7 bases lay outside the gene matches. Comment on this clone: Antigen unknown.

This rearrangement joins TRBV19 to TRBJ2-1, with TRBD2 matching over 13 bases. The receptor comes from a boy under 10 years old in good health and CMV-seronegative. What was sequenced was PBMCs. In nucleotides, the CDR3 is TGTGCCAGTAGTATCCGGACTAGCGGGGGAGCACACAATGAGCAGTTCTTC. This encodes CASSIRTSGGAHNEQFF.